Listed below are T cell receptor beta chains from one sample, sequenced in a study of technical replicates of blood from a handful of donors. TCRdb's copy holds only in-frame clones and misses some; the assay was immunoSEQ multiplex PCR. Counted here are roughly 13,000 clones, less than 90% occurring once; the ten biggest clones make up 11%. Source material: PBMCs. These receptors all come from a human donor in good health. The CDR3 runs from the conserved cysteine through the conserved F or W. The D gene is left open where the match is weak. Rows give clone size only sometimes, using once, few, many, or a class for an expanded clone.

D	J	size	V	DNA	CDR3
TRBD2	TRBJ2-7	-	TRBV7-9	TGTGCCAGCAGCTTAGGGCTAGCGGGACTGGGGTTATCCTACGAGCAGTACTTC	CASSLGLAGLGLSYEQYF
-	TRBJ2-3	-	TRBV10-1	TGCGCCAGCAGCAGGGACTCTACAGATACGCAGTATTTT	CASSRDSTDTQYF
TRBD1	TRBJ2-7	-	TRBV18	TGTGCCAGCTCACCGACAGGAGACAGGGGTGACAGGCAGTACTTC	CASSPTGDRGDRQYF
-	TRBJ2-1	-	TRBV7-3	TGTGCCAGCAGAAAAACAGGGTCCTCCTACAATGAGCAGTTCTTC	CASRKTGSSYNEQFF
-	TRBJ2-3	-	TRBV4-2	TGTGCCAGCAGCCCCACAGGAGAACACCGCCTAGATACGCAGTATTTT	CASSPTGEHRLDTQYF
-	TRBJ2-3	once	TRBV11-2	TGTGCCAGCAGCTTAGGGCCCTCAGACACAGATACGCAGTATTTT	CASSLGPSDTDTQYF
TRBD1	TRBJ2-1	-	TRBV5-1	TGCGCCAGCAGCTTGATGGGGACAGGATCGACAGAGCAGTTCTTC	CASSLMGTGSTEQFF
-	TRBJ1-1	-	TRBV5-6	TGTGCCAGCAACGAGACATGGGCTAGCATGAACACTGAAGCTTTCTTT	CASNETWASMNTEAFF
TRBD2	TRBJ2-1	medium-sized	TRBV27	TGTGCCAGCAGTCCAACTAGCGCCGGTGAGCAGTTCTTC	CASSPTSAGEQFF
TRBD2	TRBJ2-3	-	TRBV5-4	TGTGCCAGCCAGGGAGGGGAAACAGATACGCAGTATTTT	CASQGGETDTQYF
-	TRBJ2-7	-	TRBV7-9	TGTGCCAGCAGCTTAGTTGGGGCAGGCTACGAGCAGTACTTC	CASSLVGAGYEQYF
-	TRBJ1-1	few	TRBV6-5	TGTGCCAGCAGTTACGCGGATGAAGCTTTCTTT	CASSYADEAFF
TRBD2	TRBJ2-1	-	TRBV28	TGTGCCAGCAGTCTGAGCGGGGGGGATTACAATGAGCAGTTCTTC	CASSLSGGDYNEQFF